These T cell receptor beta chains were read from a single sample in a study of beta chain features in type 1 diabetes. Using immunoSEQ multiplex PCR, the repertoire was profiled, and TCRdb retains in-frame clones only, with some absent. The sample has 900,000 or so clones, under 20% seen once. The sequencing input was naive CD4+ T cells from blood. These receptor sequences come from a woman between 18 and 29 years old in good health. CDR3s include the opening cysteine and the closing phenylalanine or tryptophan. Fields, in order: D gene, clone size, J gene, V gene, CDR3 protein, CDR3 DNA. A D gene is named only where the DNA matches it firmly. Clone sizes are given selectively: once, few, many, or a class where the clone is expanded.

>TRBD2|.|TRBJ2-3|TRBV7-2
CASSLFSGRASDTQYF
TGTGCCAGCAGCCTTTTTAGCGGGAGGGCCTCAGATACGCAGTATTTT
>TRBD2|.|TRBJ2-3|TRBV18
CASSPRRLAGGDTQYF
TGTGCCAGCTCACCTCGGAGACTAGCGGGAGGAGATACGCAGTATTTT
>.|.|TRBJ1-2|TRBV28
CASSLVGGYGYTF
TGTGCCAGCAGTTTAGTTGGGGGGTATGGCTACACCTTC
>.|.|TRBJ2-1|TRBV25-1
CASSSLALSSYNEQFF
TGTGCCAGCAGTTCTCTTGCTCTTAGCTCCTACAATGAGCAGTTCTTC
>.|.|TRBJ1-1|TRBV6-4
CATLKGPRGNTEAFF
TGTGCCACCCTTAAAGGACCTCGGGGGAACACTGAAGCTTTCTTT
>TRBD2|few|TRBJ2-7|TRBV7-9
CASSLSGSVREQYF
TGTGCCAGCAGCCTTAGCGGGAGTGTCCGAGAGCAGTACTTC
>TRBD2|few|TRBJ2-3|TRBV27
CASSSRTSGGTDTQYF
TGTGCCAGCAGTTCCCGGACTAGCGGGGGCACAGATACGCAGTATTTT
>.|.|TRBJ1-2|TRBV2
CASSERRQVGGGYTF
TGTGCCAGCAGTGAACGCCGGCAGGTCGGGGGTGGCTACACCTTC
>.|.|TRBJ2-7|TRBV6-4
CASSLTSCHEQYF
TGTGCCAGCAGTTTAACTAGCTGCCACGAGCAGTACTTC
>TRBD1|few|TRBJ2-6|TRBV18
CASSLGTAGANVLTF
TGTGCCAGCTCCCTGGGGACAGCTGGGGCCAACGTCCTGACTTTC
>.|.|TRBJ2-7|TRBV13
CASTLRVTGYEQYF
TGTGCCAGCACCTTGAGGGTGACTGGCTACGAGCAGTACTTC
>.|.|TRBJ2-7|TRBV2
CAQRAAVTFYEQYF
TGTGCACAGAGGGCAGCGGTTACTTTTTACGAGCAGTACTTC
>.|.|TRBJ1-6|TRBV25-1
CASSDFGSDSPLHF
TGTGCCAGCAGTGATTTTGGCTCAGATTCACCCCTCCACTTT
>.|few|TRBJ2-3|TRBV27
CASSFISADTQYF
TGTGCCAGCAGTTTCATTTCAGCAGATACGCAGTATTTT
>.|.|TRBJ1-2|TRBV7-9
CASSLGRREGLTDYGYTF
TGTGCCAGCAGCTTAGGCAGGAGGGAGGGACTGACTGACTATGGCTACACCTTC